This is a list of T cell receptor beta chains from one sample in a study of blood T cell repertoires in COVID-19. Data came from immunoSEQ multiplex PCR; TCRdb stores just in-frame clones and leaves some out. The sample has fewer than 300,000 clones, 80% to 90% seen once. The sequenced sample consisted of peripheral blood. The receptors here all came from a woman between 50 and 59 years old with COVID-19, enrolled during active disease. Both conserved end residues are part of each CDR3. Fields, in order: CDR3 length, V gene, clone size, J gene, D gene, CDR3 DNA, CDR3 protein. D genes are given only for firm matches. Some rows mark clone size as missing; the rest say once, few, many or name a class of expanded clone.

>13|TRBV6-5|.|TRBJ2-7|.
TGTGCCAGCAGCCTGGGAGTATCCTACGAGCAGTACTTC
CASSLGVSYEQYF
>15|TRBV11-3|.|TRBJ1-5|.
TGTGCCAGCAGCATGCACTCAGGCAGCAATCAGCCCCAGCATTTT
CASSMHSGSNQPQHF
>13|TRBV25-1|.|TRBJ1-4|TRBD1
TGTGCCAGCAGTGGTCACAGGGGTGAAAAACTGTTTTTT
CASSGHRGEKLFF
>15|TRBV27|.|TRBJ2-7|.
TGTGCCAGCAGTTTAGATTCTACGGACAGTTACGAGCAGTACTTC
CASSLDSTDSYEQYF
>11|TRBV29-1|.|TRBJ2-7|.
TGCAGCGTTGAGAGTTACTACGAGCAGTACTTC
CSVESYYEQYF
>15|TRBV28|.|TRBJ1-1|.
TGTGCCAGCAGTTTAAGAAGGACAGTGAGCACTGAAGCTTTCTTT
CASSLRRTVSTEAFF
>16|TRBV13|.|TRBJ2-5|.
TGTGCCAGCAGCCCCTGGGGCACCCCCGAAGGGGAGACCCAGTACTTC
CASSPWGTPEGETQYF
>14|TRBV2|.|TRBJ2-1|.
TGTGCCAGCAGTCCTTCTAGCGTAATGAATGAGCAGTTCTTC
CASSPSSVMNEQFF
>13|TRBV30|once|TRBJ1-6|TRBD1
TGTGCCTGGAGCCCACAGGGGTATTCACCCCTCCACTTT
CAWSPQGYSPLHF
>14|TRBV6-1|.|TRBJ2-3|.
TGTGCCAGCAGTGAAAAATCAAGCACGAATACGCAGTATTTT
CASSEKSSTNTQYF
>15|TRBV9|.|TRBJ2-3|.
TGTGCCAGCAGCGTAGGGCCCCAGTACCCAGATACGCAGTATTTT
CASSVGPQYPDTQYF
>15|TRBV7-9|.|TRBJ1-1|.
TGTGCCAGCAGCTTAGGGGCAGGGGTGAACACTGAAGCTTTCTTT
CASSLGAGVNTEAFF
>16|TRBV5-4|once|TRBJ2-7|.
TGTGCCAGCAGCCAAAGCTCCGGACTGTTGTCCTACGAGCAGTACTTC
CASSQSSGLLSYEQYF
>15|TRBV19|.|TRBJ2-1|.
TGTGCCAGTAGTACCCCCGCCGGTGCTTCTAATGAGCAGTTCTTC
CASSTPAGASNEQFF
>14|TRBV11-2|.|TRBJ1-4|TRBD1
TGTGCCAGCCACAGGGGGCGGACTAATGAAAAACTGTTTTTT
CASHRGRTNEKLFF
>13|TRBV5-4|.|TRBJ1-1|.
TGTGCCAGCAGCCCGCCGGGTTTGGCTGAAGCTTTCTTT
CASSPPGLAEAFF
>17|TRBV11-2|.|TRBJ2-5|.
TGTGCCAGCAGCTTAGAGTTTTGGGAGAGCCTTCAAGAGACCCAGTACTTC
CASSLEFWESLQETQYF
>15|TRBV10-2|.|TRBJ2-7|TRBD1
TGCGCCAGCAGTGAACAGACAGGGGCGTTGGGGAAGCAGTACTTC
CASSEQTGALGKQYF
>17|TRBV11-2|.|TRBJ2-7|.
TGTGCCAGCAGCTTAGGGCGTATGAGGGTTCGACTAAACGAGCAGTACTTC
CASSLGRMRVRLNEQYF
>16|TRBV4-1|.|TRBJ1-5|.
TGCGCCAGCAGCCAAAACCCTCCGGGACTCAATCAGCCCCAGCATTTT
CASSQNPPGLNQPQHF
>15|TRBV5-1|.|TRBJ1-2|.
TGCGCCAGCAGCACCCAGACAGATACCTCCTATGGCTACACCTTC
CASSTQTDTSYGYTF
>14|TRBV5-4|once|TRBJ2-5|TRBD1
TGTGCCAGCAGCTTACCGGGACAGCTTAAGACCCAGTACTTC
CASSLPGQLKTQYF
>14|TRBV2|.|TRBJ1-1|.
TGTGCCAGCAAACGGGGGGCTTTGAACACTGAAGCTTTCTTT
CASKRGALNTEAFF
>15|TRBV2|.|TRBJ1-3|.
TGTGCCAGCAGTCCCATCTCACACTCTGGAAACACCATATATTTT
CASSPISHSGNTIYF
>16|TRBV5-4|.|TRBJ2-1|TRBD2
TGTGCCAGCAGCCCTCCGGGACTAGCGGGAGGGCATGAGCAGTTCTTC
CASSPPGLAGGHEQFF
>16|TRBV4-1|.|TRBJ2-6|.
TGCGCCAGCAGCCAGGGTAGCTTCTCTGGGGCCAACGTCCTGACTTTC
CASSQGSFSGANVLTF
>14|TRBV30|.|TRBJ2-7|.
TGTGCCTGGAGTGTATCGGCAGGTTTTGGCGAGCAGTACTTC
CAWSVSAGFGEQYF
>14|TRBV19|once|TRBJ2-1|TRBD1
TGTGCCAGTAGGCAAGGACAGGGGATTAATGAGCAGTTCTTC
CASRQGQGINEQFF
>16|TRBV30|.|TRBJ1-6|.
TGTGCCTGTAGGCAGGGTGCCTTTCCGTATAATTCACCCCTCCACTTT
CACRQGAFPYNSPLHF
>15|TRBV13|.|TRBJ2-1|.
TGTGCCAGCAGCTTACGACCGGGAGCTAAGGATGAGCAGTTCTTC
CASSLRPGAKDEQFF
>14|TRBV27|.|TRBJ2-7|.
TGTGCCAGCAGTTTGGGCGGAGGTCCCTACGAGCAGTACTTC
CASSLGGGPYEQYF